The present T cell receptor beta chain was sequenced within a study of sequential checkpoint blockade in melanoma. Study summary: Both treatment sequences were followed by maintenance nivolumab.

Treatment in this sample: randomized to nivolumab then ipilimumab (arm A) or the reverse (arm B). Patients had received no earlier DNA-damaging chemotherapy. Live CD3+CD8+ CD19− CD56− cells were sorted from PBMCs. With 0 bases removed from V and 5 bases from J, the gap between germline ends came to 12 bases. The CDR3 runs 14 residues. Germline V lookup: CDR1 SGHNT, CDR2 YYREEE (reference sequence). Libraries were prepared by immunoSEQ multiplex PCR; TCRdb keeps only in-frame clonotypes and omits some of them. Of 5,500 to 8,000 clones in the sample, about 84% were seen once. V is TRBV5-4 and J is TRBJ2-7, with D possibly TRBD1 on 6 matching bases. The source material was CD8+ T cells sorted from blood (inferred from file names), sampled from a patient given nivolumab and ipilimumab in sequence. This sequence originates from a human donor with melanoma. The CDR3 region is CASSLEAGADEQYF. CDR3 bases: TGTGCCAGCAGCTTGGAGGCAGGGGCCGACGAGCAGTACTTC.